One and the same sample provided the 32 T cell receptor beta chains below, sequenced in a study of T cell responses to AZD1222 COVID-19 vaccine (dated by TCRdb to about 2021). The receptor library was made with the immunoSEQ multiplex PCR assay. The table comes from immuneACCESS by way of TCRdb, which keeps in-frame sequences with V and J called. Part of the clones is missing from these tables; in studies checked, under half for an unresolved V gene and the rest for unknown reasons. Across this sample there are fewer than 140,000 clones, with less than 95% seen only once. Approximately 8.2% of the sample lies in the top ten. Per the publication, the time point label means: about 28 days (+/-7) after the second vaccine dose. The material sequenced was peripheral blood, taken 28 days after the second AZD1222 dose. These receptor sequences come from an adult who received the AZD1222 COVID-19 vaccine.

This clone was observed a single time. The DNA for the CDR3 is TGTGCCACCAGCAGAGATCCTTGGACAGGGACCTACGAGCAGTACTTC. Protein sequence: CATSRDPWTGTYEQYF. The rearrangement uses TRBV15 and TRBJ2-7; TRBD1 matches 8 bases. The germline CDR1 and CDR2 sequences are LNHNV and YYDKDF (reference sequence). The CDR3 contains 16 residues. The trim removed 0 bases at V and 2 bases at J, leaving 6 bases unmatched.

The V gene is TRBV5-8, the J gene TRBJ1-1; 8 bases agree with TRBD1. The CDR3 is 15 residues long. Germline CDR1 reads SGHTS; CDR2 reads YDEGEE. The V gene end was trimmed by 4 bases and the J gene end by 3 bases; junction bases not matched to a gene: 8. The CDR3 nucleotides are TGTGCCAGCAGCCCCACCCACAGGGGGGACACTGAAGCTTTCTTT. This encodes CASSPTHRGDTEAFF.

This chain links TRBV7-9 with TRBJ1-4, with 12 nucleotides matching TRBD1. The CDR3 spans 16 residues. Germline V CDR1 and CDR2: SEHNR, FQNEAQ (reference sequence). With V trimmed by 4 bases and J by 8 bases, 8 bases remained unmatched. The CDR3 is CASSWGQGAHREKLFF. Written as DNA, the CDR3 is TGTGCCAGCAGCTGGGGACAGGGGGCTCATCGGGAAAAACTGTTTTTT. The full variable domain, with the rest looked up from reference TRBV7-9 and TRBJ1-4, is DTGVSQNPRHKITKRGQNVTFRCDPISEHNRLYWYRQTLGQGPEFLTYFQNEAQLEKSRLLSDRFSAERPKGSFSTLEIQRTEQGDSAMYLCASSWGQGAHREKLFFGSGTQLSVL.

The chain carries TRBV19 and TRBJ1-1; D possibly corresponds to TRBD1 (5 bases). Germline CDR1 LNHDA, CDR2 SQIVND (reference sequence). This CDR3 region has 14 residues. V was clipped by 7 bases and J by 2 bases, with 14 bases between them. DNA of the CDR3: TGTGCCAGTATCACCGGCAGGGTCAACACTGAAGCTTTCTTT. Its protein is CASITGRVNTEAFF.

The CDR3 protein is CASSRGSGATGELFF. The CDR3 DNA reads as TGTGCCAGCAGCCGGGGGTCCGGGGCTACCGGGGAGCTGTTTTTT. The chain carries TRBV5-8 and TRBJ2-2; a weak D match, TRBD2 (6 bases). Deletions cut 4 bases from V and 5 bases from J, with 15 bases between. Germline V lookup: CDR1 SGHTS, CDR2 YDEGEE. The CDR3 totals 15 residues.

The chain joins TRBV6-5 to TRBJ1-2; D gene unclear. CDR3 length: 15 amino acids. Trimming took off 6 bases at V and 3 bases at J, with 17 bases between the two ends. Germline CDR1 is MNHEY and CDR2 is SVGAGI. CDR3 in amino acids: CASRTTGLPDYGYTF. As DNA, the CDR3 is TGTGCCAGCAGAACAACCGGACTCCCGGACTATGGCTACACCTTC.

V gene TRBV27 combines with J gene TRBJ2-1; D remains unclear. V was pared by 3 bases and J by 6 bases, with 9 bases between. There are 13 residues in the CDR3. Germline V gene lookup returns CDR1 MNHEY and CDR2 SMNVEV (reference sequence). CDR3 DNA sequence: TGTGCCAGCAGTTTCCCAGGATTCAATGAGCAGTTCTTC. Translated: CASSFPGFNEQFF.

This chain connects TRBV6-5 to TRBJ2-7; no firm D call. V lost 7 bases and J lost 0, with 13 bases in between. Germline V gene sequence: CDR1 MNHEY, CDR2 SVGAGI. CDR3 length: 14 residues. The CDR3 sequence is CASKVGRISYEQYF. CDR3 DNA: TGTGCCAGCAAGGTAGGACGGATCTCCTACGAGCAGTACTTC.

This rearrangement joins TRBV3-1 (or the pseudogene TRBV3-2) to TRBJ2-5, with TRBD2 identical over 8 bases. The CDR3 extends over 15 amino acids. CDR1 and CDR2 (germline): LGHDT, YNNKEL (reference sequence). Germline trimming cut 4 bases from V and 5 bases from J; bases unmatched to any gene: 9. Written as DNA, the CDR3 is TGTGCCAGCAGCCTTAACGGGGGGGCCGGGGAGACCCAGTACTTC. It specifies CASSLNGGAGETQYF.

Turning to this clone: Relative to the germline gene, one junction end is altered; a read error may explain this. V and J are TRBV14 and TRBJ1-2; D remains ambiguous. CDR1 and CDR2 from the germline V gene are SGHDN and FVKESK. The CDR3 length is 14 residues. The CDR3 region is CASSQERRNFGYTF. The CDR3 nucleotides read TGTGCCAGCAGCCAAGAGCGTCGGAACTTTGGCTACACCTTC.

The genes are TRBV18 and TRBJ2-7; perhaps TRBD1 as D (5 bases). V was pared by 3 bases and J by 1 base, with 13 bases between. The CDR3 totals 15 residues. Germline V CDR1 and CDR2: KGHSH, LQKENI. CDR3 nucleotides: TGTGCCAGCTCACCGACAGTGTCCTCTTCCTACGAGCAGTACTTC. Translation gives CASSPTVSSSYEQYF.

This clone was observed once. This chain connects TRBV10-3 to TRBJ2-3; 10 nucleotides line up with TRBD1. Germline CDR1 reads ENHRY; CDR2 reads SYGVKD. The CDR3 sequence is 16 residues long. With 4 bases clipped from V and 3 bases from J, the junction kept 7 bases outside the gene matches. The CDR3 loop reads CAISGGDRGPTDTQYF. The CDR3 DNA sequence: TGTGCCATCAGTGGAGGCGACAGGGGGCCGACAGATACGCAGTATTTT.

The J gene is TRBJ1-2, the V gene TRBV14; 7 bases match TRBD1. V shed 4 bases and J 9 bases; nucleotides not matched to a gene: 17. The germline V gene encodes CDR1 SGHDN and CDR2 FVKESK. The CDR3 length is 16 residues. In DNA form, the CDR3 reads TGTGCCAGCAGCCGTGACAGGGAAATCCCCAATTATCGCTACACCTTC. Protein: CASSRDREIPNYRYTF.

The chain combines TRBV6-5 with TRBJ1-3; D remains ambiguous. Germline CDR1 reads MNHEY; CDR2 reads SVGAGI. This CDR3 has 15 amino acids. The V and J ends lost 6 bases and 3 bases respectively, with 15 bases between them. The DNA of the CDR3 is TGTGCCAGCAGCCCCCCCCCGGAAGGTGGAAACACCATATATTTT. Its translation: CASSPPPEGGNTIYF.

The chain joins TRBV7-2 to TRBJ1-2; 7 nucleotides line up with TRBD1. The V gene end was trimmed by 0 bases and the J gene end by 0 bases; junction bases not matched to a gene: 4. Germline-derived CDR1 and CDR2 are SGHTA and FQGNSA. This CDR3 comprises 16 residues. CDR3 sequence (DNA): TGTGCCAGCAGCTTAGCGACAGGGTCTGCTAACTATGGCTACACCTTC. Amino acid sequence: CASSLATGSANYGYTF.

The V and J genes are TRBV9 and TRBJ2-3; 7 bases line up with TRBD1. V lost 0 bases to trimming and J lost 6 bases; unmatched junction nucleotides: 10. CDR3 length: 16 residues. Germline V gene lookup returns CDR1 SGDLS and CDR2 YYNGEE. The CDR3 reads CASSVVGTVEGDTQYF. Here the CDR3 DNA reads TGTGCCAGCAGCGTAGTGGGGACAGTTGAGGGCGATACGCAGTATTTT.

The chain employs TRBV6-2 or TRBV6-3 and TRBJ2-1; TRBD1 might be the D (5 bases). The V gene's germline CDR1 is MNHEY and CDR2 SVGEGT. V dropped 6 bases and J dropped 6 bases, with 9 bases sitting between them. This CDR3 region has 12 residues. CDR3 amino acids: CASSPRANEQFF. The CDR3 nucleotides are TGTGCCAGCAGCCCCAGGGCCAATGAGCAGTTCTTC.

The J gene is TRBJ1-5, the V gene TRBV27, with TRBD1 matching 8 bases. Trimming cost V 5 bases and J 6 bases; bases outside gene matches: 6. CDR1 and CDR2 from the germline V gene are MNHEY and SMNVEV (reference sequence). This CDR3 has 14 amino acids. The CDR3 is CASSRRTGSQPQHF. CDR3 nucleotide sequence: TGTGCCAGCAGTCGCAGGACAGGGAGTCAGCCCCAGCATTTT.

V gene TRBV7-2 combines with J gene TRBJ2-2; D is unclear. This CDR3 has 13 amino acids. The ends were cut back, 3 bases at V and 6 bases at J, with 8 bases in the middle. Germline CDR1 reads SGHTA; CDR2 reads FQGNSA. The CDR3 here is CASSFGLSGELFF. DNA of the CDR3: TGTGCCAGCAGCTTCGGGTTATCCGGGGAGCTGTTTTTT.

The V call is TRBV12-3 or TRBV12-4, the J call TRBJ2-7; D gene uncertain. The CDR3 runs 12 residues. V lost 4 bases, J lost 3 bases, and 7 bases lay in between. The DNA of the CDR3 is TGTGCCAGCAGTTCCACCTTCTACGAGCAGTACTTC. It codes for CASSSTFYEQYF.

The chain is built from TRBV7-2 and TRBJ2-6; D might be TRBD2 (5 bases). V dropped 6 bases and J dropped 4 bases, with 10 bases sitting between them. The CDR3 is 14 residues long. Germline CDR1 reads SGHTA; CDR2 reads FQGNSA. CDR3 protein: CASRHPGGANVLTF. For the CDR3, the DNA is TGTGCCAGCAGACACCCGGGAGGGGCCAACGTCCTGACTTTC.

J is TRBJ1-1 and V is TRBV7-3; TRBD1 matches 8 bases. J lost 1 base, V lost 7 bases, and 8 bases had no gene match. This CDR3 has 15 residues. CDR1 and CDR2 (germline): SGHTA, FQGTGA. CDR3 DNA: TGTGCCAGCAAGATTACAGGGGGAGGGAACACTGAAGCTTTCTTT. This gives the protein CASKITGGGNTEAFF. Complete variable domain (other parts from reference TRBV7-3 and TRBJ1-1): GAGVSQTPSNKVTEKGKYVELRCDPISGHTALYWYRQSLGQGPEFLIYFQGTGAADDSGLPNDRFFAVRPEGSVSTLKIQRTERGDSAVYLCASKITGGGNTEAFFGQGTRLTVV.

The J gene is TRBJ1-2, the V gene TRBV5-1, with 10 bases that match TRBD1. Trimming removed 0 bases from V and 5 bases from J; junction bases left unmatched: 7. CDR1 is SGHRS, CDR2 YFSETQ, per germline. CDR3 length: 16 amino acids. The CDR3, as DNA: TGCGCCAGCAGCTTGGCTTCGTTGGACAGGGGGTATGGCTACACCTTC. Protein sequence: CASSLASLDRGYGYTF.

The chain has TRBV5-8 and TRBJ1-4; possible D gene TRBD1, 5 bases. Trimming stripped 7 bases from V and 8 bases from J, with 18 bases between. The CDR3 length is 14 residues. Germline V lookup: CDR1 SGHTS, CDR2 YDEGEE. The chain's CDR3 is CASQQAASGEKLFF. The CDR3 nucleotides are TGTGCCAGCCAACAGGCAGCCTCTGGGGAAAAACTGTTTTTT.

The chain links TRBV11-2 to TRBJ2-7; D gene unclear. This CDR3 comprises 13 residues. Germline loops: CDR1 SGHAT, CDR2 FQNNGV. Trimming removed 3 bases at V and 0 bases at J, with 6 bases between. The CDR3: CASSFTSSYEQYF. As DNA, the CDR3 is TGTGCCAGCAGCTTTACAAGCTCCTACGAGCAGTACTTC.

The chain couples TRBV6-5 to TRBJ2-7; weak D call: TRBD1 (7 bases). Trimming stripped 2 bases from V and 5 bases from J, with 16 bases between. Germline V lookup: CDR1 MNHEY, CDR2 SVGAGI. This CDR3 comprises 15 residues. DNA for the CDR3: TGTGCCAGCAGTTACGGTGGAGGGGGCATCGACGAGCAGTACTTC. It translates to CASSYGGGGIDEQYF.

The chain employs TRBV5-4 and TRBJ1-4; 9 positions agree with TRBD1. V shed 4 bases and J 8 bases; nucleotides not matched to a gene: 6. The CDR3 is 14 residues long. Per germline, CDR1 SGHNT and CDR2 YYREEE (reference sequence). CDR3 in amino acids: CASSLRQGDEKLFF. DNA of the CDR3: TGTGCCAGCAGCCTCAGACAGGGGGACGAAAAACTGTTTTTT.

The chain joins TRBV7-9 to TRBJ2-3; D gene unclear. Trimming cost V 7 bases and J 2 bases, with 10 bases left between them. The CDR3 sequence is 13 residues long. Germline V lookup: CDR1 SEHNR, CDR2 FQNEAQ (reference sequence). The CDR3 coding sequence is TGTGCCAGCAACCCTCGAACCACAGATACGCAGTATTTT. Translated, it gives CASNPRTTDTQYF.

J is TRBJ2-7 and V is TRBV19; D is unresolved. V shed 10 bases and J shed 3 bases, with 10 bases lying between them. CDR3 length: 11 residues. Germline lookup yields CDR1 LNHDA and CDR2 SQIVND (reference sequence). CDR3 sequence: CATSDHYEQYF. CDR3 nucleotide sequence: TGTGCCACTTCAGACCACTACGAGCAGTACTTC.

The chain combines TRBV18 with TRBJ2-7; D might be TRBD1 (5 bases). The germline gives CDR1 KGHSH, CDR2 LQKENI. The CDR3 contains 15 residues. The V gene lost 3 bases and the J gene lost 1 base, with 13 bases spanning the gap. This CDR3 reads CASSPNTDRSYEQYF. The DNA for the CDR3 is TGTGCCAGCTCACCCAATACCGACAGATCCTACGAGCAGTACTTC.

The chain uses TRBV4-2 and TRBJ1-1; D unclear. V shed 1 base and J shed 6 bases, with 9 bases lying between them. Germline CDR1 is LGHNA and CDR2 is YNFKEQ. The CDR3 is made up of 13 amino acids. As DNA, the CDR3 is TGTGCCAGCAGCCAAGGGTCCCGGGCTGAAGCTTTCTTT. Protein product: CASSQGSRAEAFF.

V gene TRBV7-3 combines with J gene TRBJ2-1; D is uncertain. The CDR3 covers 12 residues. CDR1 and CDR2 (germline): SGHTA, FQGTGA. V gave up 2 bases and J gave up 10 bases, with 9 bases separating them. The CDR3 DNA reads TGTGCCAGCAGCTTACAAGGCGGCGAGCAGTTCTTC. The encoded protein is CASSLQGGEQFF.